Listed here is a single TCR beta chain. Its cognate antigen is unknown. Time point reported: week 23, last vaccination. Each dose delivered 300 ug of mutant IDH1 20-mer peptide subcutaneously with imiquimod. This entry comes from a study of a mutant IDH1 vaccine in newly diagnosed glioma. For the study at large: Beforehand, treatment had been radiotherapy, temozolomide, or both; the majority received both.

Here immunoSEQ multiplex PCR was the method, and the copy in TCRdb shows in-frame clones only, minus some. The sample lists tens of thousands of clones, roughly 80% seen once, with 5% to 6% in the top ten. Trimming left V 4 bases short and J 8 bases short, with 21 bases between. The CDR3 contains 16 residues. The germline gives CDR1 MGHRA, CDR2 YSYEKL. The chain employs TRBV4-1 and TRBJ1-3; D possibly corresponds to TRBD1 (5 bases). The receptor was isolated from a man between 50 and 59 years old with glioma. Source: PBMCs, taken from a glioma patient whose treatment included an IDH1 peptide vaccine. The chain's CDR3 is CASSPTKGPHRDTIYF. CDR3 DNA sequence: TGCGCCAGCAGCCCGACTAAGGGGCCTCACCGAGACACCATATATTTT.